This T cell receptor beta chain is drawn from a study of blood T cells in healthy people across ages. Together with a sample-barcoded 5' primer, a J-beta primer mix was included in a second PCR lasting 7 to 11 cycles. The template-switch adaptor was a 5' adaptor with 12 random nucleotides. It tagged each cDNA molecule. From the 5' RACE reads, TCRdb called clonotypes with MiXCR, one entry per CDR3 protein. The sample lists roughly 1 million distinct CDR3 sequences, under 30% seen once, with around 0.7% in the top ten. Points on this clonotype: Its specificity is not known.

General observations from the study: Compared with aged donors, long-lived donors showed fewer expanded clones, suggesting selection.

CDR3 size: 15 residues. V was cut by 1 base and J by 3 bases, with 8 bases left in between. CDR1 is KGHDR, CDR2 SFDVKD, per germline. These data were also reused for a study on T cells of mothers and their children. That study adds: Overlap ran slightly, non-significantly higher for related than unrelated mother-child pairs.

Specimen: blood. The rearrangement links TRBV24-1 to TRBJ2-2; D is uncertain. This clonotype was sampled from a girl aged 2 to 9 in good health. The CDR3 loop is CATSDFPVHTGELFF. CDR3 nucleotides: TGTGCCACCAGTGATTTTCCAGTTCACACCGGGGAGCTGTTTTTT.